The present T cell receptor (beta chain) was sequenced within a study of shared clonotypes between healthy human individuals. Study as a whole: Donor composition was a couple of women and a few men, aged 18 to 49.

Study-level results: The small donor group covered limited genetic and exposure diversity. Rarefaction gave evidence that sorted-subset sequencing remained incomplete despite large depth.

The naive CD8 subset, CD45RO-negative cells positively selected for CCR7, excluded terminally differentiated effector memory CD45RA+ cells. On this clone itself: Its specificity is not known.

There are 14 residues in the CDR3. The germline CDR1 and CDR2 sequences are LNHDA and SQIVND (reference sequence). V was pared by 7 bases and J by 5 bases, with 18 bases between. For every subset, genomic DNA was evenly distributed across several immunoSEQ plates. The data were produced by immunoSEQ multiplex PCR, yet TCRdb's version contains in-frame clones alone and is incomplete. This sample yields approximately 1.9 million clones, of which approximately 92% are seen a single time; more than 1.5% belongs to the top ten. The TCR sequence derives from a man between 18 and 29 years old in good health. Some clones in this sample may be carry-over from other donors' samples. This chain connects TRBV19 to TRBJ2-7; perhaps TRBD1 as D (6 bases). The material sequenced was naive CD8+ T cells from PBMCs. The CDR3 DNA is TGTGCCAGTAAAGGGGGAAAACGCAGGGACGAGCAGTACTTC. Amino acid sequence: CASKGGKRRDEQYF.